These 23 T cell receptor beta chains were sequenced from one sample in a study of identical twins. MiXCR was run by TCRdb on the 5' RACE reads, yielding one entry per CDR3 protein. The table lists 1,800,000 or so distinct CDR3 sequences, about 31% of them singletons. Sequenced: cord blood. The receptors were sampled from a newborn girl in good health.

Notes on this clonotype: This clone may be a read error of a much larger clone one base away. The chain carries TRBV27 and TRBJ1-5, with 9 bases identical to TRBD1. The CDR3 consists of 14 residues. Germline-derived CDR1 and CDR2 are MNHEY and SMNVEV (reference sequence). V trimming: 6 bases; J trimming: 0 bases; junction bases outside the gene matches: 0. The CDR3 nucleotides are TGTGCCAGCAGACAGGGGGCTAGCAATCAGCCCCAGCATTTT. As protein: CASRQGASNQPQHF.

This clonotype has only a few counts. This sequence joins TRBV10-3 and TRBJ1-2; D might be TRBD1 (6 bases). The germline gives CDR1 ENHRY, CDR2 SYGVKD. CDR3 size: 14 residues. V gave up 6 bases and J gave up 2 bases, with 13 bases separating them. This CDR3 is CAIRPRQENYGYTF. CDR3 DNA: TGTGCCATCAGGCCTAGACAGGAGAACTATGGCTACACCTTC.

The V and J genes are TRBV18 and TRBJ1-1, with 8 bases that match TRBD1. The CDR3 spans 17 residues. With V trimmed by 0 bases and J by 3 bases, 9 bases remained unmatched. CDR1 is KGHSH and CDR2 is LQKENI in the germline V gene. The DNA for the CDR3 is TGTGCCAGCTCACCACCGGAGGGCAGGGGGCTTCACACTGAAGCTTTCTTT. This sequence encodes CASSPPEGRGLHTEAFF.

The rearrangement uses TRBV21-1 and TRBJ1-5; whether TRBD1, the table's D call, matches the DNA was not checked. TRBV21-1 is an annotated pseudogene. The CDR3 totals 17 residues. CDR3 sequence reads: CASSKSRRGQDNQPQHF. The CDR3 DNA reads as TGTGCCAGCAGCAAAAGTAGGAGGGGGCAGGACAATCAGCCCCAGCATTTT.

The CDR3 DNA reads TGTGCCACCAGTGACTTGACTAGCGGGAGCCCCCATGAGCAGTACTTC. Protein product: CATSDLTSGSPHEQYF. The chain uses TRBV24-1 and TRBJ2-7; TRBD2 matches at 12 bases. In germline, CDR1 is KGHDR, CDR2 SFDVKD. J gave up 7 bases and V 4 bases, and 10 bases lay outside the gene matches. This CDR3 has 16 residues.

A few counts support this clonotype. The chain joins TRBV20-1 to TRBJ2-4; D is unclear. The last part of the DNA fits TRBJ2-7 better; the J call may be wrong. CDR3 length: 17 residues. Germline V lookup: CDR1 DFQATT, CDR2 SNEGSKA (reference sequence). Written as DNA, the CDR3 is TGCAGTGCCAGAAAACGAAGTGCCCTCCACTACTACTACGAGCAGTACTTC. It translates to CSARKRSALHYYYEQYF.

CDR3 protein: CASSLLGTGAQYF. The CDR3 coding sequence is TGTGCCAGCAGTTTACTAGGAACGGGGGCCCAGTACTTC. The chain uses TRBV27 and TRBJ2-5; a possible D gene is TRBD2 (6 bases). Germline V gene data show CDR1 as MNHEY and CDR2 as SMNVEV (reference sequence). The CDR3 length is 13 residues. V shed 2 bases and J shed 9 bases, with 13 bases lying between them.

The V call is TRBV2, the J call TRBJ2-1; no clear D gene. Germline V lookup: CDR1 SNHLY, CDR2 FYNNEI. Trimming left V 8 bases short and J 6 bases short, with 11 bases between. This CDR3 is built from 12 residues. The CDR3 spells CASAANRNEQFF. In DNA, the CDR3 is TGTGCCAGCGCTGCTAACCGCAATGAGCAGTTCTTC.

The genes are TRBV4-1 and TRBJ2-7; D is unresolved. V was shortened by 0 bases and J by 7 bases, with 16 bases between the two germline ends. The germline CDR1 and CDR2 sequences are MGHRA and YSYEKL. The CDR3 runs 15 residues. This CDR3 is CASSQDEGRNNEQYF. CDR3 in DNA: TGCGCCAGCAGCCAAGATGAAGGGCGCAACAATGAGCAGTACTTC.

Only one count was recorded for this clonotype. The rearrangement joins TRBV6-5 to TRBJ2-1; TRBD2 aligns across 15 bases. V dropped 1 base and J dropped 7; count of bases not matched to a gene: 8. The CDR3 contains 18 residues. The V gene's germline CDR1 is MNHEY and CDR2 SVGAGI. CDR3 sequence (DNA): TGTGCCAGCAGTTACTGGACTAGCGGGAGGGCCGGTAGAAATGAGCAGTTCTTC. Amino acid sequence: CASSYWTSGRAGRNEQFF.

The chain is built from TRBV19 and TRBJ2-1, with a weak D call TRBD1 (7 bases). V lost 3 bases to trimming and J lost 8 bases, with 17 bases between them. CDR1 and CDR2 from the germline V gene are LNHDA and SQIVND (reference sequence). The CDR3 spans 15 residues. CDR3 amino acids: CASSINPGGLDEQFF. CDR3 nucleotides: TGTGCCAGTAGTATTAATCCAGGGGGACTCGATGAGCAGTTCTTC.

This clonotype was counted a few times. V is TRBV25-1 and J is TRBJ2-4; 16 nucleotides line up with TRBD2. V dropped 9 bases and J dropped 0; count of bases not matched to a gene: 5. Germline V gene sequence: CDR1 MGHDK, CDR2 SYGVNS. The length of the CDR3 is 17 residues. Written as DNA, the CDR3 is TGTGCCAGTTCGGGGACTAGCGGGGGGGTAGCCAAAAACATTCAGTACTTC. Protein: CASSGTSGGVAKNIQYF.

The table lists this clonotype with a few counts. The chain joins TRBV4-2 to TRBJ2-5; no clear D gene. This CDR3 is built from 14 residues. Germline loops: CDR1 LGHNA, CDR2 YNFKEQ. The V gene lost 1 base and the J gene lost 3 bases, with 9 bases spanning the gap. CDR3 DNA: TGTGCCAGCAGCCAAGTCCTACTAAAAGAGACCCAGTACTTC. The encoded protein is CASSQVLLKETQYF.

The chain carries TRBV5-1 and TRBJ2-1; 10 bases align to TRBD2. After removal of 7 bases from V and 4 bases from J, the junction contained 11 bases not matched to a gene. The CDR3 extends over 16 amino acids. Germline V lookup: CDR1 SGHRS, CDR2 YFSETQ. Here the CDR3 DNA reads TGCGCCAGCTGTAGCCGCTTAGCGGGAGGATACAATGAGCAGTTCTTC. Translation gives CASCSRLAGGYNEQFF. Full variable domain (outside the CDR3, taken from reference TRBV5-1 and TRBJ2-1): KAGVTQTPRYLIKTRGQQVTLSCSPISGHRSVSWYQQTPGQGLQFLFEYFSETQRNKGNFPGRFSGRQFSNSRSEMNVSTLELGDSALYLCASCSRLAGGYNEQFFGPGTRLTVL.

V and J are TRBV4-1 and TRBJ2-4; TRBD1 matches 12 bases. Germline trimming cut 6 bases from V and 1 base from J; bases unmatched to any gene: 10. The germline CDR1 and CDR2 sequences are MGHRA and YSYEKL. The CDR3 totals 18 residues. CDR3 nucleotide sequence: TGCGCCAGCAGACCGGGACAGGGGGCCGAGAAGGCCAAAAACATTCAGTACTTC. It encodes CASRPGQGAEKAKNIQYF.

This clonotype came up many times. The genes are TRBV20-1 and TRBJ2-1; D call uncertain. Germline V gene lookup returns CDR1 DFQATT and CDR2 SNEGSKA (reference sequence). The CDR3 has 13 amino acids. Trimming removed 1 base at V and 2 bases at J, with 6 bases between. The CDR3 region has the DNA TGCAGTGCTAGAGGGCGGCCCTACAATGAGCAGTTCTTC. Encoded protein: CSARGRPYNEQFF.

This clonotype was observed a handful of times. V usage is TRBV5-1 and J usage is TRBJ2-3; D possibly matches TRBD1 or TRBD2 (6 bases each). The CDR3 runs to 17 residues. Trimming took 5 bases from V and 0 from J, leaving 19 bases between them. Germline V gives CDR1 SGHRS, CDR2 YFSETQ. CDR3 in DNA: TGCGCCAGCAGGCTCGGTATTACGGGGGCTAGCACAGATACGCAGTATTTT. Protein: CASRLGITGASTDTQYF.

This sequence joins TRBV20-1 and TRBJ1-1, with D perhaps matching TRBD1 (6 bases). V lost 3 bases and J lost 8, with 16 bases in between. The CDR3 is 13 amino acids. Germline V gives CDR1 DFQATT, CDR2 SNEGSKA (reference sequence). DNA of the CDR3: TGCAGTGCTAGTGCGGGGGCTGCCGGGGAAGCTTTCTTT. It yields the protein CSASAGAAGEAFF.

This chain connects TRBV20-1 to TRBJ2-4, with 13 bases fitting TRBD2. CDR3 length: 14 amino acids. V lost 4 bases and J lost 13; bases outside the gene matches: 10. CDR1 is DFQATT, CDR2 SNEGSKA, per germline (reference sequence). CDR3: CSATRTSGSSEQYF. The CDR3 nucleotides read TGCAGTGCTACCAGGACTAGCGGGAGTTCTGAGCAGTACTTC.

The rearrangement joins TRBV12-3 or TRBV12-4 to TRBJ1-2, with a weak D call TRBD1 (5 bases). Trimming left V 7 bases short and J 0 bases short, with 9 bases between. The CDR3 is 13 residues long. In DNA form, the CDR3 reads TGTGCCAGCAACATGGACACTAACTATGGCTACACCTTC. Its protein product is CASNMDTNYGYTF.

This clonotype was seen a few times. The chain employs TRBV29-1 and TRBJ2-1; tentatively, D is TRBD2 (7 bases). The CDR3 is made up of 14 amino acids. CDR1 is SQVTM, CDR2 ANQGSEA, per germline. V shed 5 bases and J shed 7 bases, with 18 bases lying between them. CDR3 in amino acids: CSVCSGSGTNEQFF. CDR3 DNA: TGCAGCGTTTGCTCGGGAAGCGGGACAAATGAGCAGTTCTTC.

This clonotype was counted many times. DNA of the CDR3: TGTGCCAGCAGCCATGGCGGACAGGGGTCCTACGAGCAGTACTTC. It translates to CASSHGGQGSYEQYF. The chain is built from TRBV3-1 and TRBJ2-7, with TRBD1 identical over 9 bases. Looked up from germline, CDR1 is LGHDT and CDR2 is YNNKEL (reference sequence). The junction had 4 bases not matched to a gene; V was cut back by 3 bases and J by 1 base. The CDR3 sequence is 15 residues long.

The table lists this clonotype with a few counts. The V call is TRBV27, the J call TRBJ1-5; D may be TRBD1 (5 bases). The CDR3 length is 15 residues. Germline-derived CDR1 and CDR2 are MNHEY and SMNVEV (reference sequence). V dropped 0 bases and J dropped 2 bases, with 8 bases sitting between them. The CDR3 here is CASSLSGLGNQPQHF. The CDR3 DNA reads as TGTGCCAGCAGTTTATCGGGGCTGGGCAATCAGCCCCAGCATTTT.